These 29 T cell receptor beta chains were all obtained from the same sample, sequenced in a study of T cell responses to AZD1222 COVID-19 vaccine. Measured with immunoSEQ multiplex PCR; TCRdb has only the in-frame clones, and not every one. The sample yields 150,000 to 200,000 clones, about 89% seen once. Sample: peripheral blood, taken 28 days after the second AZD1222 dose. The receptors were gathered from an adult who received the AZD1222 COVID-19 vaccine.

The genes are TRBV11-2 and TRBJ1-3, with D possibly matching TRBD1 (5 bases). CDR1 is SGHAT and CDR2 is FQNNGV in the germline V gene. The CDR3 loop spans 16 amino acids. V was shortened by 1 base and J by 2 bases, with 12 bases between the two germline ends. The CDR3 reads CASSLGGGRPGNTIYF. The CDR3 bases are TGTGCCAGCAGCTTAGGGGGGGGGAGACCTGGAAACACCATATATTTT. Together with reference TRBV11-2 and TRBJ1-3, the CDR3 gives the full variable domain: EAGVAQSPRYKIIEKRQSVAFWCNPISGHATLYWYQQILGQGPKLLIQFQNNGVVDDSQLPKDRFSAERLKGVDSTLKIQPAKLEDSAVYLCASSLGGGRPGNTIYFGEGSWLTVV.

The chain employs TRBV4-2 and TRBJ2-5; D gene uncertain. Trimming left V 6 bases short and J 2 bases short, with 19 bases between. The CDR3 contains 16 residues. CDR1 LGHNA and CDR2 YNFKEQ come from the germline V gene. The CDR3 protein is CASRKSGGLSQETQYF. The CDR3 DNA reads TGTGCCAGCAGAAAATCAGGCGGTCTTTCTCAAGAGACCCAGTACTTC.

The chain is built from TRBV25-1 and TRBJ2-2; maybe TRBD2 (6 bases). Germline lookup yields CDR1 MGHDK and CDR2 SYGVNS. The CDR3 extends over 14 amino acids. V lost 4 bases and J 4 bases, leaving 10 bases between the germline ends. This CDR3 is CASSVQGGTGELFF. In nucleotides, the CDR3 is TGTGCCAGCAGTGTGCAGGGAGGCACCGGGGAGCTGTTTTTT.

The rearrangement links TRBV5-1 to TRBJ2-2; weak D call: TRBD2 (6 bases). Germline V gene sequence: CDR1 SGHRS, CDR2 YFSETQ. Trimming cost V 1 base and J 2 bases, with 15 bases left between them. The CDR3 runs 17 residues. The CDR3 sequence is CASSLNWISGNTGELFF. Written as DNA, the CDR3 is TGCGCCAGCAGCTTGAATTGGATTAGCGGTAACACCGGGGAGCTGTTTTTT.

Comments on this clone: One end of the junction is discordant with germline, which a read error may explain. The V and J genes are TRBV12-3 or TRBV12-4 and TRBJ1-3, with D uncertain. The CDR3 has 13 amino acids. The CDR3 loop reads CASRETIGNIIYF. In DNA, the CDR3 is TGTGCCAGCAGGGAGACGATAGGAAACATCATATATTTT.

The chain combines TRBV18 with TRBJ2-7; TRBD1 aligns across 8 bases. CDR3 length equals 14 residues. CDR1 KGHSH and CDR2 LQKENI come from the germline V gene. Losses at the gene ends were 1 base for V and 5 bases for J; bases not matched to a gene: 4. In DNA, the CDR3 is TGTGCCAGCTCACCACAGGGCAGGGGGCACGAGCAGTACTTC. Translating it yields CASSPQGRGHEQYF.

The V gene is TRBV7-9, the J gene TRBJ2-5, with a tentative D call TRBD1 (5 bases). The CDR3 contains 16 residues. Germline V CDR1 and CDR2: SEHNR, FQNEAQ (reference sequence). Trimming cost V 5 bases and J 2 bases, with 18 bases left between them. CDR3 sequence: CASSPRTGQKQETQYF. In nucleotides, the CDR3 is TGTGCCAGCAGCCCTCGAACAGGTCAAAAACAAGAGACCCAGTACTTC.

V gene TRBV23-1 combines with J gene TRBJ2-5, with D perhaps being TRBD1 or TRBD2 (5 bases each). TRBV23-1 is reported as an ORF; its role is uncertain. V was cut by 7 bases and J by 5 bases, with 29 bases left in between. The CDR3 contains 18 residues. The CDR3 nucleotides are TGCGCCAGCAACCTTCTGGGGGTTGGGGTATTTTGGTCCGAGACCCAGTACTTC. This translates into CASNLLGVGVFWSETQYF.

This CDR3 reads CASSVAGGLPTGYGYTF. CDR3 coding DNA: TGTGCCAGCAGCGTAGCCGGAGGACTCCCCACAGGCTATGGCTACACCTTC. The rearrangement links TRBV9 to TRBJ1-2; possibly TRBD1 for D (5 bases). Trimming pared 0 bases from V and 4 bases from J, leaving 19 bases between. CDR3 size: 17 residues. Germline V CDR1 and CDR2: SGDLS, YYNGEE.

The V call is TRBV7-2, the J call TRBJ1-5; 7 bases match TRBD1. The CDR3 extends over 14 amino acids. CDR1 is SGHTA, CDR2 FQGNSA, per germline. J was trimmed by 2 bases and V by 8 bases; bases with no gene match: 6. CDR3 DNA sequence: TGTGCCAGCGCTCCACAGGGGCGCAATCAGCCCCAGCATTTT. Its translation: CASAPQGRNQPQHF.

The gene calls are TRBV11-2 and TRBJ2-5, with D hard to call. V was clipped by 0 bases and J by 8 bases, with 4 bases between them. This CDR3 contains 11 residues. CDR1 SGHAT and CDR2 FQNNGV come from the germline V gene. The CDR3 region is CASSLETTQYF. The DNA of the CDR3 is TGTGCCAGCAGCTTAGAAACAACCCAGTACTTC.

A word on this clone: Relative to the germline gene, one junction end is altered; a read error may explain this. CDR3 coding DNA: TGTGCTAGTGGCTTGGACAGCTTTCTATGGAGCTACACCTTC. Encoded protein: CASGLDSFLWSYTF. This chain links TRBV12-5 with TRBJ1-2; D may be TRBD1 (6 bases). The CDR3 spans 14 residues. Germline V gene lookup returns CDR1 LGHNT and CDR2 FRNRAP.

This clone was observed once. The chain employs TRBV5-1 and TRBJ1-2; 9 bases match TRBD1. Germline CDR1 reads SGHRS; CDR2 reads YFSETQ. This CDR3 has 17 amino acids. V gave up 1 base and J gave up 8 bases; unmatched junction bases: 15. Here the CDR3 DNA reads TGCGCCAGCAGCTTGTCCCTCCAGAGGACAGGGGAGAAGGGCTACACCTTC. Its translation: CASSLSLQRTGEKGYTF.

The chain recombines TRBV7-2 with TRBJ2-5; D gene ambiguous. The V end lost 0 bases, the J end lost 1 base, and 9 bases lay between the germline ends. CDR3 size: 15 residues. Germline V gene sequence: CDR1 SGHTA, CDR2 FQGNSA. DNA of the CDR3: TGTGCCAGCAGCTTAGCCGCAATGTTCCAAGAGACCCAGTACTTC. Protein: CASSLAAMFQETQYF. Supplemented by reference TRBV7-2 and TRBJ2-5, the full variable domain reads GAGVSQSPSNKVTEKGKDVELRCDPISGHTALYWYRQSLGQGLEFLIYFQGNSAPDKSGLPSDRFSAERTGGSVSTLTIQRTQQEDSAVYLCASSLAAMFQETQYFGPGTRLLVL.

A word on this clone: One junction end disagrees with the germline gene, perhaps due to a read error. J is TRBJ2-7 and V is TRBV7-7; D not resolved. Germline values: CDR1 SSHAT, CDR2 FNYEAQ (reference sequence). This CDR3 has 16 residues. CDR3 protein: CASNLGPPVSIYEQYF. The DNA of the CDR3 is TGTGCTAGCAACCTGGGCCCACCCGTTTCTATCTACGAGCAGTACTTC. The complete variable domain, with remaining parts taken from reference TRBV7-7 and TRBJ2-7, reads GAGVSQSPRYKVTKRGQDVTLRCDPISSHATLYWYQQALGQGPEFLTYFNYEAQPDKSGLPSDRFSAERPEGSISTLTIQRTEQRDSAMYRCASNLGPPVSIYEQYFGPGTRLTVT.

This clone was seen just once. The rearrangement joins TRBV9 to TRBJ1-1, with no clear D. The length of the CDR3 is 15 residues. CDR1 is SGDLS, CDR2 YYNGEE, per germline. The V end was cut by 1 base, the J end by 0 bases, with 10 bases between. CDR3 region: CASSVLGDMNTEAFF. DNA of the CDR3: TGTGCCAGCAGCGTACTTGGCGATATGAACACTGAAGCTTTCTTT.

CDR3 nucleotide sequence: TGTGCCAGCAGCGCCCGAGGGGGACTAGCGGGAGTCGATGAGCAGTTCTTC. Amino acids: CASSARGGLAGVDEQFF. The chain recombines TRBV9 with TRBJ2-1, with 14 bases identical to TRBD2. V dropped 3 bases and J dropped 8; count of bases not matched to a gene: 10. Germline values: CDR1 SGDLS, CDR2 YYNGEE. This CDR3 is built from 17 residues.

This CDR3 is CSASLRGYEQFF. CDR3 nucleotides: TGCAGTGCTAGTCTTCGGGGTTATGAGCAGTTCTTC. The chain uses TRBV20-1 and TRBJ2-1, with a possible D match to TRBD2 (5 bases). CDR3 size: 12 residues. V was cut by 3 bases and J by 8 bases, with 11 bases left in between. From germline, CDR1 is DFQATT and CDR2 SNEGSKA (reference sequence).

This sequence joins TRBV29-1 and TRBJ2-7, with TRBD1 matching 8 bases. The CDR3 runs to 15 residues. V shed 4 bases and J 2 bases; nucleotides not matched to a gene: 10. Germline CDR1 and CDR2: SQVTM and ANQGSEA. DNA for the CDR3: TGCAGCGTTGGAGGCGGGACAGGTGAGCCCTACGAGCAGTACTTC. Translating gives CSVGGGTGEPYEQYF.

The chain links TRBV18 to TRBJ1-5; no reliable D call. The germline V and J ends were trimmed by 3 bases and 9 bases, with 12 bases remaining between them. Germline loops: CDR1 KGHSH, CDR2 LQKENI. This CDR3 comprises 13 residues. The CDR3 is CASSPGRQRPQHF. The DNA for the CDR3 is TGTGCCAGCTCACCTGGCCGGCAACGGCCCCAGCATTTT. The variable domain in full, completed from reference TRBV18 and TRBJ1-5, reads NAGVMQNPRHLVRRRGQEARLRCSPMKGHSHVYWYRQLPEEGLKFMVYLQKENIIDESGMPKERFSAEFPKEGPSILRIQQVVRGDSAAYFCASSPGRQRPQHFGDGTRLSIL.

This rearrangement joins TRBV5-1 to TRBJ2-3, with D maybe TRBD1 (6 bases). The length of the CDR3 is 17 residues. V was cut by 4 bases and J by 0 bases, with 18 bases left in between. Germline CDR1 is SGHRS and CDR2 is YFSETQ. The CDR3 sequence: CASSLRTEITSTDTQYF. The CDR3 region has the DNA TGCGCCAGCAGCCTCCGGACAGAGATTACTAGCACAGATACGCAGTATTTT.

The chain joins TRBV7-2 to TRBJ2-1; D may be TRBD1 or TRBD2 (5 bases each). Germline lookup yields CDR1 SGHTA and CDR2 FQGNSA. The CDR3 is 16 amino acids. With 1 base removed from V and 4 bases from J, the gap between germline ends came to 14 bases. CDR3 in amino acids: CASSLGGSWGYNEQFF. CDR3 in DNA: TGTGCCAGCAGCTTAGGAGGTAGCTGGGGGTACAATGAGCAGTTCTTC.

This chain connects TRBV12-3 or TRBV12-4 to TRBJ1-6; no definite D call. The V end lost 3 bases, the J end lost 10 bases, and 10 bases lay between the germline ends. The CDR3 spans 13 residues. The CDR3: CASSFGTRSPLHF. The CDR3 DNA reads TGTGCCAGCAGTTTCGGAACAAGGTCACCCCTCCACTTT.

The gene calls are TRBV29-1 and TRBJ1-2; weak D call: TRBD1 (5 bases). This CDR3 contains 11 residues. Per the germline V gene, CDR1 is SQVTM and CDR2 is ANQGSEA. Trimming removed 2 bases from V and 14 bases from J, with 15 bases in between. The CDR3 nucleotides read TGCAGCGTTGAATTAGGTGCAGGGAGGACCTTC. Translation gives CSVELGAGRTF.

About this clone itself: Other DNA sequences in the sample encode the same CDR3. The chain couples TRBV24-1 to TRBJ2-1, with 11 bases fitting TRBD1. The CDR3 is 16 amino acids. The V segment lost 4 bases and the J segment 3 bases; nucleotides outside the gene matches: 4. The germline gives CDR1 KGHDR, CDR2 SFDVKD. CDR3 sequence (DNA): TGTGCCACCAGTGACCCCGGGACAGGGGGCTACAATGAGCAGTTCTTC. Translation: CATSDPGTGGYNEQFF.

The chain carries TRBV9 and TRBJ2-5, with 9 bases identical to TRBD1. Per germline, CDR1 SGDLS and CDR2 YYNGEE. The ends lost 4 bases at V and 2 bases at J; junction bases unmatched: 6. The CDR3 covers 15 residues. The CDR3 reads CASSSRQGGQETQYF. The CDR3 nucleotides are TGTGCCAGCAGCTCCCGACAGGGGGGGCAAGAGACCCAGTACTTC.

This clone was observed once. This chain connects TRBV3-1 (or the pseudogene TRBV3-2) to TRBJ1-3; D perhaps matches TRBD1 (5 bases). The CDR3 runs 15 residues. Germline CDR1 reads LGHDT; CDR2 reads YNNKEL (reference sequence). V was clipped by 0 bases and J by 2 bases, with 8 bases between them. DNA of the CDR3: TGTGCCAGCAGCCAAGATTTCAGGGCTGGAAACACCATATATTTT. It codes for CASSQDFRAGNTIYF.

This chain connects TRBV6-5 to TRBJ1-5; D might be TRBD1 (5 bases). The V gene's germline CDR1 is MNHEY and CDR2 SVGAGI. The V end lost 11 bases, the J end lost 7 bases, and 15 bases lay between the germline ends. The CDR3 runs 12 residues. CDR3 residues: CAAGQPVQPQHF. The CDR3 coding sequence is TGTGCCGCAGGGCAGCCGGTACAGCCCCAGCATTTT.

This rearrangement joins TRBV5-1 to TRBJ2-2, with 8 bases matching TRBD1. Germline lookup yields CDR1 SGHRS and CDR2 YFSETQ. The CDR3 is made up of 15 amino acids. The junction had 9 bases not matched to a gene; V was cut back by 4 bases and J by 7 bases. The chain's CDR3 is CASSRIQGDSGELFF. The DNA of the CDR3 is TGCGCCAGCAGCCGCATACAGGGGGATAGCGGGGAGCTGTTTTTT.